A selection of T cell receptor beta chains follows, all from one sample in a study of T cell responses to AZD1222 COVID-19 vaccine. Generated by immunoSEQ multiplex PCR, the TCRdb table keeps only in-frame clones and is missing some. Of 150,000 to 200,000 clones listed, around 90% are singletons. The sample was peripheral blood, taken 28 days after the second AZD1222 dose. Every receptor here comes from an adult who received the AZD1222 COVID-19 vaccine. The CDR3 runs from the conserved cysteine through the conserved F or W. D genes are given only for firm matches. Where a row states a size, it is once, few, many or the class of an expanded clone; other rows omit it.

D: -
V: TRBV20-1
J: TRBJ2-7
size: -
DNA: TGCAGTGCTAAGGACACCTACGAGCAGTACTTC
CDR3: CSAKDTYEQYF

D: -
V: TRBV15
J: TRBJ1-5
size: -
DNA: TGTGCCACCAGCGAAGGGGGGAAGCCCCAGCATTTT
CDR3: CATSEGGKPQHF

D: -
V: TRBV11-2
J: TRBJ1-3
size: -
DNA: TGTGCCAGCAGGGCCGGGGGAAGGGGAAACACCATATATTTT
CDR3: CASRAGGRGNTIYF

D: -
V: TRBV7-9
J: TRBJ2-3
size: -
DNA: TGTGCCAGCAGCTCTAGACGGCAGGTTGCGGATACGCAGTATTTT
CDR3: CASSSRRQVADTQYF

D: TRBD1
V: TRBV9
J: TRBJ1-2
size: -
DNA: TGTGCCAGCAGCGTAGAAGGACAGGGGGTTGGAGGCTACACCTTC
CDR3: CASSVEGQGVGGYTF

D: -
V: TRBV7-8
J: TRBJ2-5
size: -
DNA: TGTGCCAGCAGCTTAGTTCCCGCAGGGAGGGAGACCCAGTACTTC
CDR3: CASSLVPAGRETQYF

D: -
V: TRBV2
J: TRBJ1-6
size: once
DNA: TGTGCCAGGGGGAGCTCCTATAATTCACCCCTCCACTTT
CDR3: CARGSSYNSPLHF

D: TRBD1
V: TRBV6-2/TRBV6-3
J: TRBJ2-1
size: -
DNA: TGTGCCAGCAGTTACACCAGGGGGCCCTACAATGAGCAGTTCTTC
CDR3: CASSYTRGPYNEQFF

D: -
V: TRBV13
J: TRBJ2-7
size: few
DNA: TGTGCCAGCAGCTTAGGAAGGGGGGGAGTTTTTTCGGACTACGAGCAGTACTTC
CDR3: CASSLGRGGVFSDYEQYF

D: -
V: TRBV20-1
J: TRBJ2-1
size: -
DNA: TGCAGTGCTAGTTTCCCGGGGGCTACGAATGAGCAGTTCTTC
CDR3: CSASFPGATNEQFF

D: -
V: TRBV4-1
J: TRBJ1-2
size: -
DNA: TGCGCCAGCAGCCAAGATGCGGCGTTCTATGGCTACACCTTC
CDR3: CASSQDAAFYGYTF

D: -
V: TRBV29-1
J: TRBJ2-7
size: -
DNA: TGCAGCGTTTCCACAGGAAGAGGGGACCACGAGCAGTACTTC
CDR3: CSVSTGRGDHEQYF

D: -
V: TRBV6-2/TRBV6-3
J: TRBJ1-1
size: -
DNA: TGTGCCAGCAGTTATCAAGTAAACACTGAAGCTTTCTTT
CDR3: CASSYQVNTEAFF

D: TRBD1
V: TRBV7-3
J: TRBJ2-2
size: -
DNA: TGTGCCAGCAGCTCCCCACAGGGGTTCACCGGGGAGCTGTTTTTT
CDR3: CASSSPQGFTGELFF

D: TRBD1
V: TRBV18
J: TRBJ2-3
size: -
DNA: TGTGCCAGCTCACCCCGGACAGGGATGGATACGCAGTATTTT
CDR3: CASSPRTGMDTQYF

D: -
V: TRBV28
J: TRBJ2-3
size: -
DNA: TGTGTCCTGGGAAACTCTGGCACAGATACGCAGTATTTT
CDR3: CVLGNSGTDTQYF

D: TRBD2
V: TRBV28
J: TRBJ2-1
size: -
DNA: TGTGCCAGCAGTTTATCTAGCGGGAGACGGGATGAGCAGTTCTTC
CDR3: CASSLSSGRRDEQFF